The 5 T cell receptor beta chains presented below share a single source sample, sequenced in a study of vaccination and CD4 T cells after COVID-19. Noted treatment: approximately nine-day PBMC culture with coronavirus spike peptide pools or control peptides (ViraFEST assay). For these TCRs, the target antigens are not known. The Oncomine TCR Beta short-read assay was applied to DNA of cultured CD4+ T cells. TCRdb independently ran MiXCR on the PCR reads; one entry per CDR3 protein. Of tens of thousands of distinct CDR3 sequences listed, about 40% are singletons. Sequencing used CD4+ T cells from blood, cultured in vitro, obtained before SARS-CoV-2 vaccination. The receptor source for this set is a human donor who had recovered from COVID-19.

J is TRBJ2-7 and V is TRBV28; 8 bases map to TRBD1. The ends lost 5 bases at V and 6 bases at J; junction bases unmatched: 12. Germline values: CDR1 MDHEN, CDR2 SYDVKM. The CDR3 has 15 amino acids. The CDR3 coding sequence is TGTGCCAGCAGTATCCCCTCCTGGACAGGGAGCGAGCAGTACTTC. Its translation: CASSIPSWTGSEQYF.

The rearrangement uses TRBV7-9 and TRBJ2-1; 13 bases fit TRBD2. Germline V gene sequence: CDR1 SEHNR, CDR2 FQNEAQ (reference sequence). This CDR3 has 18 amino acids. The V segment lost 1 base and the J segment 7 bases; nucleotides outside the gene matches: 10. CDR3 nucleotides: TGTGCCAGCAGCTTAGTACTAGCGGGAGGGCCGGGGAGTAATGAGCAGTTCTTC. Its protein is CASSLVLAGGPGSNEQFF.

This chain links TRBV7-6 with TRBJ1-1, with TRBD1 as a possible D gene (5 bases). V lost 4 bases, J lost 5 bases, and 11 bases lay in between. The CDR3 length is 13 residues. Germline V gives CDR1 SGHVS, CDR2 FNYEAQ. CDR3 sequence: CASSWGGNTEAFF. The CDR3 nucleotides are TGTGCCAGCAGCTGGGGGGGGAATACTGAAGCTTTCTTT.

Relative to its sample, this clonotype is medium-sized. This sequence joins TRBV7-2 and TRBJ1-2; 9 nucleotides agree with TRBD1. Germline values: CDR1 SGHTA, CDR2 FQGNSA. Losses at the gene ends were 8 bases for V and 12 bases for J; bases not matched to a gene: 16. The length of the CDR3 is 14 residues. In DNA form, the CDR3 reads TGTGCCAGCTCACAAGACAGGGGGGTGAGGCGGGACACCTTC. Translated: CASSQDRGVRRDTF.

The chain's CDR3 is CASSQGTSGGWNEQFF. CDR3 nucleotide sequence: TGTGCCAGCAGCCAGGGGACTAGCGGGGGGTGGAATGAGCAGTTCTTC. The chain recombines TRBV7-2 with TRBJ2-1, with 15 bases that match TRBD2. After removal of 5 bases from V and 7 bases from J, the junction contained 6 bases not matched to a gene. CDR1 is SGHTA and CDR2 is FQGNSA in the germline V gene. CDR3 length: 16 residues.